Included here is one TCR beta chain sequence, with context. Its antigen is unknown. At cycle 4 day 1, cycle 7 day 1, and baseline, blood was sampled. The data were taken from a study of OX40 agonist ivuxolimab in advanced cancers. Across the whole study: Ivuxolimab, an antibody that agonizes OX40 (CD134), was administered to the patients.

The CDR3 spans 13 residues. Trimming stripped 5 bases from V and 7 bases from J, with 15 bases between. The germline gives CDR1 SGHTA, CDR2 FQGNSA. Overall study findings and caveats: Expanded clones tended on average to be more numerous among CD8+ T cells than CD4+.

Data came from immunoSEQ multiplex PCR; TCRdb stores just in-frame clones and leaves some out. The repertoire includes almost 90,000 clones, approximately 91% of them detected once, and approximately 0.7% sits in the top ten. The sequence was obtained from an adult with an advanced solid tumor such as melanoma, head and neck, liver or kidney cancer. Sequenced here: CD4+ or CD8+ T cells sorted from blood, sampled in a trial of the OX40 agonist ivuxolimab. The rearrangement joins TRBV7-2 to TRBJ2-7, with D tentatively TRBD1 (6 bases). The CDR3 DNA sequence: TGTGCCAGCAGCGCCAACAGGGCCGGGGAGCAGTACTTC. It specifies CASSANRAGEQYF.